These 15 T cell receptor beta chains share one sample of origin, sequenced in a study of blood T cell repertoires in COVID-19. Clones were read by immunoSEQ multiplex PCR, and TCRdb kept only the in-frame ones, dropping some. The repertoire holds 200,000 to 300,000 clones, with around 83% as singletons. Sample: peripheral blood. The receptors derive from a man in his forties who had recovered from COVID-19.

The V and J genes are TRBV6-1 and TRBJ1-5; D may be TRBD1 (5 bases). CDR3 length: 14 amino acids. The germline V gene encodes CDR1 MNHNS and CDR2 SASEGT. Trimming took 1 base from V and 7 from J, leaving 11 bases between them. Written as DNA, the CDR3 is TGTGCCAGCAGTGAAGGAGAAGGGGTACAGCCCCAGCATTTT. Amino acid sequence: CASSEGEGVQPQHF.

V usage is TRBV19 and J usage is TRBJ2-7; 11 positions match TRBD2. The junction had 13 bases not matched to a gene; V was cut back by 5 bases and J by 4 bases. CDR1 and CDR2 from the germline V gene are LNHDA and SQIVND (reference sequence). The CDR3 has 17 amino acids. The CDR3 protein is CASSVTSLAGASYEQYF. In DNA, the CDR3 is TGTGCCAGTAGTGTCACCTCACTAGCGGGAGCATCTTACGAGCAGTACTTC.

V is TRBV6-1 and J is TRBJ1-6; D gene unclear. The CDR3 has 19 residues. Deletions cut 4 bases from V and 1 base from J, with 20 bases between. Germline V gene lookup returns CDR1 MNHNS and CDR2 SASEGT. CDR3 sequence: CASSARVFVGESYNSPLHF. In DNA, the CDR3 is TGTGCCAGCAGTGCCCGTGTTTTTGTCGGGGAATCCTATAATTCACCCCTCCACTTT.

The chain combines TRBV2 with TRBJ1-2, with D perhaps TRBD1 (6 bases). Looked up from germline, CDR1 is SNHLY and CDR2 is FYNNEI. V was cut by 6 bases and J by 2 bases, with 25 bases left in between. This CDR3 spans 18 amino acids. DNA for the CDR3: TGTGCCAGCAGGGCCCAAGGGGGGCGGGGGCCCATAAACTATGGCTACACCTTC. Translating it yields CASRAQGGRGPINYGYTF.

The chain has TRBV9 and TRBJ1-3; a possible D gene is TRBD1 (6 bases). The V end was cut by 0 bases, the J end by 8 bases, with 15 bases between. This CDR3 region has 15 residues. Per germline, CDR1 SGDLS and CDR2 YYNGEE. In nucleotides, the CDR3 is TGTGCCAGCAGCGTAGATCAGGGGTGGGCGGACACCATATATTTT. Protein: CASSVDQGWADTIYF. The variable domain in full, completed from reference TRBV9 and TRBJ1-3, reads DSGVTQTPKHLITATGQRVTLRCSPRSGDLSVYWYQQSLDQGLQFLIQYYNGEERAKGNILERFSAQQFPDLHSELNLSSLELGDSALYFCASSVDQGWADTIYFGEGSWLTVV.

As DNA, the CDR3 is TGCGCCAGCAGCCAAGATAACCGGAGGAAGGATGAAAAACTGTTTTTT. Its translation is CASSQDNRRKDEKLFF. The gene calls are TRBV4-3 and TRBJ1-4; D gene ambiguous. Trimming removed 0 bases from V and 6 bases from J, with 14 bases in between. The germline CDR1 and CDR2 sequences are LGHNA and YSLEER. This CDR3 comprises 16 residues.

There are a few counts of this clone. This chain links TRBV18 with TRBJ1-3, with 7 bases fitting TRBD1. J gave up 4 bases and V 4 bases, and 7 bases lay outside the gene matches. CDR3 length: 15 residues. Germline CDR1 and CDR2: KGHSH and LQKENI. The CDR3 DNA reads TGTGCCAGCTCACAGGGACAGTTCGTCGGAAACACCATATATTTT. Translated, it gives CASSQGQFVGNTIYF.

V gene TRBV29-1 combines with J gene TRBJ1-2; maybe TRBD1 (5 bases). Germline V gene data show CDR1 as SQVTM and CDR2 as ANQGSEA. The CDR3 totals 13 residues. The germline V and J ends were trimmed by 2 bases and 4 bases, with 11 bases remaining between them. CDR3 nucleotide sequence: TGCAGCGTTGAATCGGGGGTAGGCTATGGCTACACCTTC. Amino acid sequence: CSVESGVGYGYTF. Using reference TRBV29-1 and TRBJ1-2 for the parts outside the CDR3, the full variable domain is SAVISQKPSRDICQRGTSLTIQCQVDSQVTMMFWYRQQPGQSLTLIATANQGSEATYESGFVIDKFPISRPNLTFSTLTVSNMSPEDSSIYLCSVESGVGYGYTFGSGTRLTVV.

The genes are TRBV9 and TRBJ2-7; TRBD1 matches 7 bases. The trim removed 3 bases at V and 6 bases at J, leaving 9 bases unmatched. Germline values: CDR1 SGDLS, CDR2 YYNGEE. The CDR3 spans 14 residues. For the CDR3, the DNA is TGTGCCAGCAGCGGGACGGGACAGTCAAGCGAGCAGTACTTC. Translating gives CASSGTGQSSEQYF.

This clone was seen a few times. This sequence joins TRBV30 and TRBJ2-3, with D perhaps TRBD1 (6 bases). Trimming took 3 bases from V and 1 from J, leaving 11 bases between them. CDR1 is GTSNPN, CDR2 SVGIG, per germline (reference sequence). CDR3 length: 14 amino acids. CDR3 residues: CAWRQGRGTDTQYF. In DNA, the CDR3 is TGTGCCTGGAGACAGGGTCGGGGCACAGATACGCAGTATTTT.

This clone was observed a single time. The rearrangement joins TRBV6-6 to TRBJ1-2; possibly TRBD1 for D (5 bases). The CDR3 is made up of 18 amino acids. The germline V gene encodes CDR1 MNHNY and CDR2 SVGAGI (reference sequence). With 5 bases removed from V and 2 bases from J, the gap between germline ends came to 24 bases. DNA of the CDR3: TGTGCCAGCAGTCCAGTGGGCCGGACACACAATTGGAACTATGGCTACACCTTC. It encodes CASSPVGRTHNWNYGYTF.

This chain joins TRBV7-8 and TRBJ2-7, with 9 bases matching TRBD1. Looked up from germline, CDR1 is SGHVS and CDR2 is FQNEAQ. The CDR3 contains 14 residues. Trimming removed 3 bases from V and 2 bases from J; junction bases left unmatched: 2. The DNA for the CDR3 is TGTGCCAGCAGCTTCTACAGGGGGCCCTACGAGCAGTACTTC. It is translated as CASSFYRGPYEQYF.

This chain joins TRBV10-3 and TRBJ1-1; D is undetermined. Germline values: CDR1 ENHRY, CDR2 SYGVKD. The CDR3 loop spans 14 amino acids. Trimming took off 4 bases at V and 0 bases at J, with 9 bases between the two ends. As DNA, the CDR3 is TGTGCCATCAGTGTCGAGGGCATGAACACTGAAGCTTTCTTT. Its protein product is CAISVEGMNTEAFF.

This chain uses TRBV9 with TRBJ1-4; D uncertain. The CDR3 sequence is 17 residues long. Trimming shortened V by 3 bases and J by 0 bases, and 15 bases separated the two germline ends. Germline V gives CDR1 SGDLS, CDR2 YYNGEE. CDR3 in amino acids: CASSGLSRSATNEKLFF. Here the CDR3 DNA reads TGTGCCAGCAGCGGACTCTCTAGGAGTGCAACTAATGAAAAACTGTTTTTT. The whole variable domain, remainder taken from reference TRBV9 and TRBJ1-4, is DSGVTQTPKHLITATGQRVTLRCSPRSGDLSVYWYQQSLDQGLQFLIQYYNGEERAKGNILERFSAQQFPDLHSELNLSSLELGDSALYFCASSGLSRSATNEKLFFGSGTQLSVL.

The V and J genes are TRBV3-1 (or the pseudogene TRBV3-2) and TRBJ2-1; D ambiguous. CDR1 and CDR2 from the germline V gene are LGHDT and YNNKEL (reference sequence). The CDR3 is made up of 17 amino acids. Trimming removed 0 bases at V and 1 base at J, with 13 bases between. CDR3 nucleotide sequence: TGTGCCAGCAGCCAAGAGACGGCCAGGCGTTCCTACAATGAGCAGTTCTTC. It translates to CASSQETARRSYNEQFF.